This T cell receptor (beta chain) stems from a study of blood T cells in healthy people across ages. With a J-beta primer mix and a sample-barcoded 5' primer, a second PCR ran about 7 to 12 cycles. TCRdb analysed the 5' RACE reads with MiXCR anew, one entry per CDR3 protein. The sample holds over 550,000 distinct CDR3 sequences; about 28% are singletons and the top ten take 15% to 17%. In germline, CDR1 is SGHAT, CDR2 FQNNGV. V was clipped by 1 base and J by 11 bases, with 14 bases between them. CDR3 size: 13 residues. This clonotype has more than one count but fewer than ten. The sample was blood. The receptor was isolated from a woman of 80 years or more in good health. The chain is built from TRBV11-2 and TRBJ2-5; D is undetermined. The CDR3 DNA follows: TGTGCCAGCAGCTTAGGCCTAGAAGGAGAGCAGTACTTC. Amino acid sequence: CASSLGLEGEQYF.